Given below is one T cell receptor (beta chain) in context. Its specificity is not known. The data are from a study of OX40 agonist ivuxolimab in advanced cancers. The study's findings and limits: Relative to CD4+ cells, CD8+ T cells on average had more expanded clones.

Germline V CDR1 and CDR2: SNHLY, FYNNEI. CDR3 length: 14 residues. Between the trimmed V and J ends, which lost 4 bases and 4 bases, there was a span of 14 bases. Clones were read by immunoSEQ multiplex PCR, and TCRdb kept only the in-frame ones, dropping some. The sample records 33,000 or so clones, 80% to 90% being singletons. The specimen comprised CD4+ or CD8+ T cells sorted from blood, sampled in a trial of the OX40 agonist ivuxolimab. The clonotype originates from an adult with an advanced solid tumor such as melanoma, head and neck, liver or kidney cancer. The chain employs TRBV2 and TRBJ2-7; no firm D call. CDR3 sequence: CASSVRALGYEQYF. In DNA, the CDR3 is TGTGCCAGCAGTGTTCGGGCTTTGGGGTACGAGCAGTACTTC.